This entry lists 11 T cell receptor beta chains sequenced from one sample in a study of blood T cell repertoires in COVID-19 (dated by TCRdb to the early 2020s). The method behind the library was the immunoSEQ multiplex PCR assay. Entries here come from immuneACCESS through TCRdb and include only in-frame sequences with V and J called. Some clones fail to appear in such tables; in the studies checked, an unresolved V gene covers under half of the shortfall, and the cause of the remainder is unknown. The sample includes 180,000 or so clones, with around 91% observed a single time. The ten largest clones add up to 0.7% to 0.9% of the sample. The sample comprised PBMCs or T cells enriched from blood (not recorded which). These receptors came from a young woman who had recovered from COVID-19.

The rearrangement uses TRBV18 and TRBJ2-2; D is unresolved. Trimming cost V 3 bases and J 0 bases, with 11 bases left between them. Germline V CDR1 and CDR2: KGHSH, LQKENI. The CDR3 runs to 16 residues. The chain's CDR3 is CASSPNGGANTGELFF. The CDR3 nucleotides read TGTGCCAGCTCACCTAATGGCGGAGCGAACACCGGGGAGCTGTTTTTT.

The chain has TRBV5-5 and TRBJ1-1; D remains unclear. Trimming stripped 1 base from V and 1 base from J, with 2 bases between. Germline values: CDR1 SGHKS, CDR2 YYEKEE (reference sequence). The CDR3 runs to 12 residues. CDR3 region: CASSLQNTEAFF. DNA for the CDR3: TGTGCCAGCAGCTTGCAGAACACTGAAGCTTTCTTT.

The V gene is TRBV28, the J gene TRBJ2-7; 7 bases fit TRBD1. CDR3 size: 13 residues. The junction had 2 bases not matched to a gene; V was cut back by 6 bases and J by 0 bases. Per the germline V gene, CDR1 is MDHEN and CDR2 is SYDVKM. The CDR3 DNA reads TGTGCCAGCAGGGACAGGAGCTCCTACGAGCAGTACTTC. It codes for CASRDRSSYEQYF.

The chain joins TRBV4-1 to TRBJ2-5; 9 bases are a match to TRBD2. V lost 3 bases, J lost 4 bases, and 9 bases stayed unmatched. There are 16 residues in the CDR3. Germline CDR1 MGHRA, CDR2 YSYEKL. CDR3: CASSHRTSEGGETQYF. CDR3 coding DNA: TGCGCCAGCAGCCACAGGACTAGCGAGGGTGGAGAGACCCAGTACTTC.

The gene calls are TRBV27 and TRBJ2-3; D remains unclear. CDR1 is MNHEY, CDR2 SMNVEV, per germline (reference sequence). The CDR3 totals 11 residues. V lost 7 bases and J lost 6, with 8 bases in between. CDR3 DNA: TGTGCCAGCACCGAGCTTGATACGCAGTATTTT. It is translated as CASTELDTQYF.

J is TRBJ2-7 and V is TRBV4-1, with TRBD1 matching 7 bases. Germline loops: CDR1 MGHRA, CDR2 YSYEKL. The CDR3 sequence is 15 residues long. With 0 bases clipped from V and 4 bases from J, the junction kept 6 bases outside the gene matches. For the CDR3, the DNA is TGCGCCAGCAGCCAAGAGAGGGGGCAGCCGTACGAGCAGTACTTC. This translates into CASSQERGQPYEQYF.

The gene calls are TRBV9 and TRBJ2-2; TRBD1 might be the D (6 bases). The CDR3 totals 16 residues. From germline, CDR1 is SGDLS and CDR2 YYNGEE. V was pared by 0 bases and J by 1 base, with 10 bases between. CDR3 protein: CASSVGPGVNTGELFF. CDR3 coding DNA: TGTGCCAGCAGCGTAGGTCCAGGGGTGAACACCGGGGAGCTGTTTTTT.

This clone was seen a handful of times. This chain links TRBV29-1 with TRBJ1-2; 7 nucleotides align to TRBD1. Germline CDR1 is SQVTM and CDR2 is ANQGSEA. V was pared by 8 bases and J by 3 bases, with 9 bases of the junction left unmatched. The CDR3 loop spans 13 amino acids. In DNA, the CDR3 is TGCAGCTCATCACAGGGGATCGACTATGGCTACACCTTC. Translating gives CSSSQGIDYGYTF.

This clone occurred once. This sequence joins TRBV6-4 and TRBJ2-1; TRBD1 might be the D (6 bases). Germline values: CDR1 MRHNA, CDR2 SNTAGT. The CDR3 length is 15 residues. V shed 5 bases and J shed 2 bases, with 13 bases lying between them. CDR3 protein: CASSQGQLTYNEQFF. CDR3 DNA sequence: TGTGCCAGCAGTCAAGGACAGCTAACCTACAATGAGCAGTTCTTC.

The rearrangement uses TRBV2 and TRBJ1-6; TRBD1 aligns across 8 bases. V gave up 5 bases and J gave up 6 bases; unmatched junction bases: 3. The CDR3 sequence is 14 residues long. Per germline, CDR1 SNHLY and CDR2 FYNNEI. The CDR3 is CASSPDRGNSPLHF. The CDR3 DNA reads as TGTGCCAGCAGTCCTGACAGGGGTAATTCACCCCTCCACTTT.

The gene calls are TRBV28 and TRBJ2-4, with 8 bases lining up with TRBD2. CDR3 size: 15 residues. Germline loops: CDR1 MDHEN, CDR2 SYDVKM. The J segment lost 4 bases and the V segment lost 5 bases, leaving 7 bases of the junction unmatched. CDR3 amino acids: CASSRAGDVKNIQYF. The CDR3 coding sequence is TGTGCCAGCAGTCGAGCGGGAGACGTTAAAAACATTCAGTACTTC.